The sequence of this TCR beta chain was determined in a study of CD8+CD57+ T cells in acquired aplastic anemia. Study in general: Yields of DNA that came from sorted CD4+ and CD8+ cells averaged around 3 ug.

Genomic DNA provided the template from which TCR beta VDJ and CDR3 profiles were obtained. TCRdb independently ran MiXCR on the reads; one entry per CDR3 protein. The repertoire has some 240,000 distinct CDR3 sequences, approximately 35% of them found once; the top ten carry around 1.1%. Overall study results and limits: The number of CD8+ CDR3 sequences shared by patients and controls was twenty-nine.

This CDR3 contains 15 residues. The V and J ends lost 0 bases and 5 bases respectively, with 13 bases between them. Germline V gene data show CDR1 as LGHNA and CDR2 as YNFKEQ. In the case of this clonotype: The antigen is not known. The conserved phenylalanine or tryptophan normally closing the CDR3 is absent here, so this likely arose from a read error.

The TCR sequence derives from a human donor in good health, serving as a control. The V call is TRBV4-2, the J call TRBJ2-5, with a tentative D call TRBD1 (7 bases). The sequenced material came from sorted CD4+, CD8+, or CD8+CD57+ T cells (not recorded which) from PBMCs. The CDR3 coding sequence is TGTGCCAGCAGCCAAGAAGGGGGCGGGGCCGAGACCCAGTACTGC. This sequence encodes CASSQEGGGAETQYC.